A single sample is the source of the 18 T cell receptor beta chains below, sequenced in a study of OX40 agonist ivuxolimab in advanced cancers. Only in-frame clones appear in the TCRdb table, and some are missing; sequencing was by immunoSEQ multiplex PCR. This table holds around 80,000 clones, roughly 90% found once. The specimen was CD4+ or CD8+ T cells sorted from blood, collected in a trial of the OX40 agonist ivuxolimab. The receptors derive from an adult with an advanced solid tumor such as melanoma, head and neck, liver or kidney cancer.

This sequence joins TRBV7-2 and TRBJ1-2; 7 nucleotides line up with TRBD1. V lost 0 bases, J lost 2 bases, and 0 bases stayed unmatched. The CDR3 loop spans 14 amino acids. Germline V CDR1 and CDR2: SGHTA, FQGNSA. The CDR3 loop reads CASSLATGNYGYTF. The CDR3 nucleotides read TGTGCCAGCAGCTTAGCGACAGGGAACTATGGCTACACCTTC.

This sequence joins TRBV5-1 and TRBJ1-4, with D possibly TRBD1 on 6 matching bases. CDR3 size: 17 residues. Germline CDR1 reads SGHRS; CDR2 reads YFSETQ. V was shortened by 0 bases and J by 7 bases, with 19 bases between the two germline ends. The CDR3 is CASSLGSTGAGLEKLFF. CDR3 DNA: TGCGCCAGCAGCTTGGGGTCCACGGGGGCTGGACTTGAAAAACTGTTTTTT. Based on the CDR3 plus reference TRBV5-1 and TRBJ1-4, the full variable domain is KAGVTQTPRYLIKTRGQQVTLSCSPISGHRSVSWYQQTPGQGLQFLFEYFSETQRNKGNFPGRFSGRQFSNSRSEMNVSTLELGDSALYLCASSLGSTGAGLEKLFFGSGTQLSVL.

The chain joins TRBV10-3 to TRBJ1-4; 11 bases match TRBD1. CDR3 length: 19 residues. J lost 7 bases, V lost 2 bases, and 15 bases had no gene match. Germline values: CDR1 ENHRY, CDR2 SYGVKD. The chain's CDR3 is CAISERDRGLFSVGEKLFF. CDR3 in DNA: TGTGCCATCAGTGAGCGGGACAGGGGGTTATTTTCGGTTGGTGAAAAACTGTTTTTT.

The chain carries TRBV11-2 and TRBJ2-1; TRBD2 agrees at 11 bases. Germline CDR1 reads SGHAT; CDR2 reads FQNNGV. The CDR3 contains 16 residues. V lost 5 bases to trimming and J lost 5 bases; unmatched junction nucleotides: 8. CDR3 DNA sequence: TGTGCCAGCAGCCTAACTCTAGCGGGGGGAAACAATGAGCAGTTCTTC. This encodes CASSLTLAGGNNEQFF.

V usage is TRBV5-4 and J usage is TRBJ2-1, with 7 bases fitting TRBD1. Trimming took 6 bases from V and 5 from J; bases not matched to a gene: 11. This CDR3 comprises 15 residues. CDR1 is SGHNT and CDR2 is YYREEE in the germline V gene (reference sequence). CDR3 amino acids: CASTLTGVLNNEQFF. As DNA, the CDR3 is TGTGCCAGCACCCTCACAGGGGTCCTAAACAATGAGCAGTTCTTC.

This clone was found once. The rearrangement joins TRBV4-1 to TRBJ1-4; 8 bases line up with TRBD1. This CDR3 is 16 amino acids long. From germline, CDR1 is MGHRA and CDR2 YSYEKL. After removal of 4 bases from V and 6 bases from J, the junction contained 10 bases not matched to a gene. This CDR3 is CASSLSQGASHEKLFF. Written as DNA, the CDR3 is TGCGCCAGCAGCCTATCGCAGGGGGCATCGCATGAAAAACTGTTTTTT.

The CDR3 loop is CASVLRGGSHEQFF. CDR3 nucleotide sequence: TGTGCCAGTGTACTTCGAGGCGGGAGTCATGAGCAGTTCTTC. The genes are TRBV19 and TRBJ2-1; 7 bases are shared with TRBD2. This CDR3 comprises 14 residues. Germline CDR1 is LNHDA and CDR2 is SQIVND (reference sequence). V dropped 8 bases and J dropped 8; count of bases not matched to a gene: 12.

The chain joins TRBV19 to TRBJ1-4; 7 bases map to TRBD1. Looked up from germline, CDR1 is LNHDA and CDR2 is SQIVND (reference sequence). The CDR3 consists of 14 residues. The V gene end was trimmed by 3 bases and the J gene end by 8 bases; junction bases not matched to a gene: 6. CDR3 sequence: CASSIRQGSEKLFF. The CDR3 region has the DNA TGTGCCAGTAGTATTAGACAGGGTAGCGAAAAACTGTTTTTT.

With regard to this clone: Its ends do not fully match the called genes, so a read error is possible. V gene TRBV10-3 combines with J gene TRBJ2-7, with 12 bases lining up with TRBD2. CDR1 ENHRY and CDR2 SYGVKD come from the germline V gene. The CDR3 contains 16 residues. The CDR3, as DNA: TGTGCCATCAGCGAATCCCCGGGACTAGCGGGTCTTGATCCCACATTC. Its translation: CAISESPGLAGLDPTF.

V gene TRBV19 combines with J gene TRBJ2-7; no clear D. The CDR3 contains 14 residues. V dropped 3 bases and J dropped 1 base, with 10 bases sitting between them. Germline V gene data show CDR1 as LNHDA and CDR2 as SQIVND (reference sequence). Written as DNA, the CDR3 is TGTGCCAGTAGTATTCTTGACGGATCCTACGAGCAGTACTTC. Translated, it gives CASSILDGSYEQYF.

This CDR3 reads CATNSRYNEQFF. CDR3 nucleotides: TGTGCCACCAATAGTAGATACAATGAGCAGTTCTTC. The chain has TRBV19 and TRBJ2-1; D is unclear. This CDR3 is built from 12 residues. V was clipped by 10 bases and J by 4 bases, with 11 bases between them. The V gene's germline CDR1 is LNHDA and CDR2 SQIVND (reference sequence).

The DNA for the CDR3 is TGTGCCAGCAGCCTGACTAGCGGGAGGGCCTGGGATGAGCAGTTCTTC. Translated, it gives CASSLTSGRAWDEQFF. This chain links TRBV5-6 with TRBJ2-1; 14 bases are a match to TRBD2. CDR3 size: 16 residues. Germline V gene data show CDR1 as SGHDT and CDR2 as YYEEEE. Germline trimming cut 4 bases from V and 8 bases from J; bases unmatched to any gene: 8.

The chain carries TRBV29-1 and TRBJ2-3; TRBD2 might be the D (6 bases). The CDR3 runs 13 residues. Germline assignment: CDR1 SQVTM and CDR2 ANQGSEA. V was shortened by 7 bases and J by 0 bases, with 11 bases between the two germline ends. In DNA form, the CDR3 reads TGCAGCGGGCGGGGAACTAGCACAGATACGCAGTATTTT. Encoded protein: CSGRGTSTDTQYF.

The chain links TRBV5-1 to TRBJ1-2; D gene ambiguous. V gave up 0 bases and J gave up 0 bases, with 3 bases separating them. CDR3 size: 13 residues. Germline-derived CDR1 and CDR2 are SGHRS and YFSETQ. Here the CDR3 reads CASSLGANYGYTF. The CDR3 DNA reads as TGCGCCAGCAGCTTGGGTGCTAACTATGGCTACACCTTC.

The chain couples TRBV19 to TRBJ2-2; 7 bases agree with TRBD1. J gave up 3 bases and V 7 bases, and 11 bases lay outside the gene matches. Per the germline V gene, CDR1 is LNHDA and CDR2 is SQIVND (reference sequence). CDR3 length equals 16 residues. CDR3: CASTEGAIVDTGELFF. In DNA, the CDR3 is TGTGCCAGTACCGAGGGGGCCATAGTGGACACCGGGGAGCTGTTTTTT.

The chain uses TRBV2 and TRBJ2-2; D unclear. The V end lost 7 bases, the J end lost 5 bases, and 11 bases lay between the germline ends. From germline, CDR1 is SNHLY and CDR2 FYNNEI. This CDR3 spans 13 amino acids. Here the CDR3 reads CASTLFGTGELFF. The CDR3 DNA sequence: TGTGCCAGCACTCTCTTTGGGACCGGGGAGCTGTTTTTT.

In DNA, the CDR3 is TGCGCCAGCAGTGAGTCTCGGGAGTTATCCGAGCAGTACTTC. It yields the protein CASSESRELSEQYF. The genes are TRBV10-1 and TRBJ2-7; TRBD2 is a possible D gene (6 bases). The CDR3 contains 14 residues. From germline, CDR1 is WNHNN and CDR2 SYGVQD (reference sequence). The germline V and J ends were trimmed by 0 bases and 6 bases, with 12 bases remaining between them.

This clone was detected only once. The CDR3 reads CAWSEGGIGNQPQHF. Here the CDR3 DNA reads TGTGCCTGGAGTGAAGGAGGGATCGGCAATCAGCCCCAGCATTTT. The V gene is TRBV30, the J gene TRBJ1-5; D is undetermined. Germline CDR1 is GTSNPN and CDR2 is SVGIG (reference sequence). The CDR3 length is 15 residues. V was clipped by 1 base and J by 2 bases, with 12 bases between them. The full variable domain, completed using reference TRBV30 and TRBJ1-5, is SQTIHQWPATLVQPVGSPLSLECTVEGTSNPNLYWYRQAAGRGLQLLFYSVGIGQISSEVPQNLSASRPQDRQFILSSKKLLLSDSGFYLCAWSEGGIGNQPQHFGDGTRLSIL.